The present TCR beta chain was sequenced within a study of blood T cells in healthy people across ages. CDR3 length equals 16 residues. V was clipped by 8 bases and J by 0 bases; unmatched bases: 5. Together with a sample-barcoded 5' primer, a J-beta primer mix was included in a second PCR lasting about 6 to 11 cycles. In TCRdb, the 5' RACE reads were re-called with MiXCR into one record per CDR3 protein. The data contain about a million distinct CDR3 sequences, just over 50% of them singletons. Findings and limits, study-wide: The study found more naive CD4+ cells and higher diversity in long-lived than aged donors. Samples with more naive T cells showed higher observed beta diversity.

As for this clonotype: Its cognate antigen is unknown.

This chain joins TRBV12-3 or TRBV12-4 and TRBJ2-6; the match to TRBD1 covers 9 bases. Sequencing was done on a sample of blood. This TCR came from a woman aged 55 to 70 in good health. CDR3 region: CASAPDRGSGANVLTF. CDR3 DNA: TGTGCCAGCGCCCCGGACAGGGGCTCTGGGGCCAACGTCCTGACTTTC.